This T cell receptor beta chain was captured in a study of tumor and adjacent non-tumor tissue in lung cancer. In the study overall: The cohort had around twelve adenocarcinoma, 2 squamous cell and 1 small cell patients. Patients were aged 31 to 76, 10 men and 5 women, stage I to III. Study results and caveats: Tumor tissue had significantly higher TCR diversity than normal lung. Shorter survival was associated with higher TCR diversity in tumors.

TCRbeta libraries were built with three rounds of nested PCR, modified from ARM-PCR. TCRdb re-analysed the multiplex PCR reads in MiXCR, keeping a single row per CDR3 protein. The table lists about 66,000 distinct CDR3 sequences, around three quarters of them singletons, with over 25% in the top ten. About this clonotype: Its antigen is not identified. One end of the junction is discordant with germline, which a read error may explain.

RNA was extracted from bulk tissue without any cell sorting. Sequenced material: lung tumor tissue. The TCR originated in a man aged 55 to 69 with non-small cell lung cancer.

DNA of the CDR3: TGCAGTGCGGAGACTAGCGGAAGTTGGAATGAGCTGTTCTTC. Amino acids: CSAETSGSWNELFF. This sequence joins TRBV20-1 and TRBJ2-1, with 9 bases that match TRBD2. Per germline, CDR1 DFQATT and CDR2 SNEGSKA (reference sequence). CDR3 length: 14 amino acids.